These 24 T cell receptor beta chains originate from one sample sequenced in a study of blood T cell repertoires in COVID-19. TCRdb's copy holds only in-frame clones and misses some; the assay was immunoSEQ multiplex PCR. The repertoire holds 250,000 or so clones, with approximately 86% as singletons. Sequenced input: PBMCs or T cells enriched from blood (not recorded which). These receptors were obtained from a woman aged 50 to 60 who had recovered from COVID-19.

This rearrangement joins TRBV11-2 to TRBJ1-3; the D is unclear. Trimming removed 1 base at V and 0 bases at J, with 7 bases between. The germline gives CDR1 SGHAT, CDR2 FQNNGV. The CDR3 has 15 residues. The CDR3 DNA reads as TGTGCCAGCAGCTTAGCAGGACTCTCTGGAAACACCATATATTTT. Its protein product is CASSLAGLSGNTIYF.

This chain links TRBV15 with TRBJ2-7; 7 nucleotides line up with TRBD1. CDR3 length: 13 residues. Germline V gives CDR1 LNHNV, CDR2 YYDKDF (reference sequence). V lost 2 bases, J lost 5 bases, and 3 bases stayed unmatched. The CDR3 nucleotides are TGTGCCACCAGCAGACACAGGGGTCACGAGCAGTACTTC. Protein: CATSRHRGHEQYF.

The chain recombines TRBV7-8 with TRBJ2-5; 8 positions agree with TRBD2. V was clipped by 5 bases and J by 4 bases; unmatched bases: 12. CDR3 length: 16 amino acids. Germline V CDR1 and CDR2: SGHVS, FQNEAQ. The CDR3 is CASSDPWGSGRETQYF. The DNA for the CDR3 is TGTGCCAGCAGCGACCCTTGGGGGAGCGGGAGAGAGACCCAGTACTTC.

The V and J genes are TRBV4-2 and TRBJ2-5; 10 bases are shared with TRBD2. Trimming at V came to 3 bases and at J to 2 bases, leaving 12 bases not matched to a gene. The germline gives CDR1 LGHNA, CDR2 YNFKEQ. The length of the CDR3 is 18 residues. The DNA for the CDR3 is TGTGCCAGCAGCCACCTGAAAGCCTCTAGCGGGGGACAAGAGACCCAGTACTTC. It specifies CASSHLKASSGGQETQYF.

This clone was found once. The chain employs TRBV2 and TRBJ2-3; D is possibly TRBD1 (6 bases). V was pared by 6 bases and J by 3 bases, with 7 bases between. CDR1 is SNHLY, CDR2 FYNNEI, per germline. The CDR3 is 12 amino acids. The CDR3 nucleotides are TGTGCCAGCAGCACAGGGACAGATACGCAGTATTTT. This translates into CASSTGTDTQYF. Full variable domain (rest looked up from reference TRBV2 and TRBJ2-3): EPEVTQTPSHQVTQMGQEVILRCVPISNHLYFYWYRQILGQKVEFLVSFYNNEISEKSEIFDDQFSVERPDGSNFTLKIRSTKLEDSAMYFCASSTGTDTQYFGPGTRLTVL.

The chain joins TRBV9 to TRBJ2-1; no definite D call. The CDR3 totals 13 residues. V shed 2 bases and J shed 4 bases, with 7 bases lying between them. Germline V gene lookup returns CDR1 SGDLS and CDR2 YYNGEE. The CDR3 reads CASSVPPYNEQFF. CDR3 sequence (DNA): TGTGCCAGCAGCGTCCCCCCTTACAATGAGCAGTTCTTC.

The chain joins TRBV3-1 (or the pseudogene TRBV3-2) to TRBJ2-1, with D possibly being TRBD2 (6 bases). The CDR3 sequence is 19 residues long. The germline V gene encodes CDR1 LGHDT and CDR2 YNNKEL (reference sequence). The V end lost 4 bases, the J end lost 1 base, and 23 bases lay between the germline ends. The CDR3 loop is CASSPQAGRSPLSYNEQFF. The CDR3 DNA is TGTGCCAGCAGCCCACAAGCGGGCCGCTCCCCACTTTCCTACAATGAGCAGTTCTTC.

The V and J genes are TRBV9 and TRBJ2-2; 9 positions agree with TRBD2. The germline CDR1 and CDR2 sequences are SGDLS and YYNGEE. V lost 3 bases to trimming and J lost 6 bases; unmatched junction nucleotides: 3. The CDR3 length is 14 residues. CDR3: CASSEAGGSGELFF. CDR3 coding DNA: TGTGCCAGCAGCGAGGCGGGAGGGTCCGGGGAGCTGTTTTTT.

The chain couples TRBV7-9 to TRBJ1-1; D ambiguous. Germline-derived CDR1 and CDR2 are SEHNR and FQNEAQ (reference sequence). CDR3 length: 14 residues. V was shortened by 5 bases and J by 2 bases, with 12 bases between the two germline ends. In nucleotides, the CDR3 is TGTGCCAGCAGCACCCAACACCCAAACACTGAAGCTTTCTTT. It translates to CASSTQHPNTEAFF.

As for this clone: This same CDR3 is encoded by further DNA sequences in the sample. The rearrangement joins TRBV5-1 to TRBJ2-1; 7 bases map to TRBD2. The CDR3 runs to 15 residues. Germline-derived CDR1 and CDR2 are SGHRS and YFSETQ. After removal of 2 bases from V and 0 bases from J, the junction contained 2 bases not matched to a gene. In DNA, the CDR3 is TGCGCCAGCAGCTTAGGCGGGAGCTCCTACAATGAGCAGTTCTTC. It specifies CASSLGGSSYNEQFF.

The rearrangement uses TRBV6-2 or TRBV6-3 and TRBJ1-1; D gene ambiguous. V lost 5 bases, J lost 3 bases, and 16 bases lay in between. CDR1 is MNHEY, CDR2 SVGEGT, per germline. This CDR3 spans 15 amino acids. CDR3 coding DNA: TGTGCCAGCAGTGACGCCGCCGAGGCTGACACTGAAGCTTTCTTT. Translation: CASSDAAEADTEAFF.

This clone was counted once. The V gene is TRBV7-9, the J gene TRBJ2-7; D gene unclear. This CDR3 is 14 amino acids long. The germline CDR1 and CDR2 sequences are SEHNR and FQNEAQ (reference sequence). V lost 4 bases and J 1 base, leaving 11 bases between the germline ends. As DNA, the CDR3 is TGTGCCAGCAGCTCGGGTACACAATCCTACGAGCAGTACTTC. This encodes CASSSGTQSYEQYF.

V gene TRBV5-5 combines with J gene TRBJ2-1, with D maybe TRBD2 (6 bases). Per the germline V gene, CDR1 is SGHKS and CDR2 is YYEKEE (reference sequence). CDR3 length: 15 amino acids. The V end lost 4 bases, the J end lost 12 bases, and 23 bases lay between the germline ends. For the CDR3, the DNA is TGTGCCAGCAGCGAGCGGGTCGGGGACGGTTTGGGGCAGTTCTTC. It specifies CASSERVGDGLGQFF.

The chain recombines TRBV28 with TRBJ2-2; TRBD1 is a possible D gene (5 bases). The CDR3 totals 14 residues. Germline-derived CDR1 and CDR2 are MDHEN and SYDVKM. V lost 6 bases, J lost 6 bases, and 14 bases lay in between. The DNA of the CDR3 is TGTGCCAGCAGCAGACCCAGGGAACCCGGGGAGCTGTTTTTT. Translation: CASSRPREPGELFF.

The V gene is TRBV27, the J gene TRBJ2-7, with 8 bases fitting TRBD2. V was pared by 4 bases and J by 5 bases, with 13 bases of the junction left unmatched. Germline V gene sequence: CDR1 MNHEY, CDR2 SMNVEV (reference sequence). The CDR3 length is 16 residues. CDR3 amino acids: CASSSPAVAGNHEQYF. DNA of the CDR3: TGTGCCAGCAGTTCCCCCGCGGTAGCGGGAAATCACGAGCAGTACTTC.

This clone was seen only once. The V gene is TRBV19, the J gene TRBJ2-2, with a tentative D call TRBD1 (6 bases). With 1 base removed from V and 5 bases from J, the gap between germline ends came to 11 bases. The CDR3 is 15 amino acids. CDR1 is LNHDA and CDR2 is SQIVND in the germline V gene (reference sequence). The CDR3 DNA sequence: TGTGCCAGTAGTATAGCGACAGGTCGGACCGGGGAGCTGTTTTTT. This translates into CASSIATGRTGELFF.

CDR3 in DNA: TGTGCCAGCAGTTACCGGGACAGGGGGCCGCTTAGTGGAAACACCATATATTTT. It yields the protein CASSYRDRGPLSGNTIYF. The chain is built from TRBV3-1 (or the pseudogene TRBV3-2) and TRBJ1-3; 12 nucleotides align to TRBD1. This CDR3 region has 18 residues. Trimming cost V 6 bases and J 3 bases; bases outside gene matches: 12. The germline CDR1 and CDR2 sequences are LGHDT and YNNKEL (reference sequence).

The chain uses TRBV9 and TRBJ2-2; TRBD1 aligns across 9 bases. Germline CDR1 SGDLS, CDR2 YYNGEE. The length of the CDR3 is 16 residues. J was trimmed by 7 bases and V by 0 bases; bases with no gene match: 7. CDR3 amino acids: CASSVVGTGFVGELFF. The CDR3, as DNA: TGTGCCAGCAGCGTAGTAGGGACAGGGTTCGTCGGGGAGCTGTTTTTT.

The chain combines TRBV7-6 with TRBJ2-3, with 11 bases lining up with TRBD2. The CDR3 consists of 15 residues. J gave up 5 bases and V 5 bases, and 6 bases lay outside the gene matches. Germline values: CDR1 SGHVS, CDR2 FNYEAQ. The CDR3 here is CASSPGTSGQDTQYF. Written as DNA, the CDR3 is TGTGCCAGCAGCCCGGGGACTAGCGGACAAGATACGCAGTATTTT.

The chain uses TRBV6-5 and TRBJ2-3; TRBD1 aligns across 8 bases. Losses at the gene ends were 6 bases for V and 2 bases for J; bases not matched to a gene: 4. The CDR3 is 14 residues long. CDR1 and CDR2 from the germline V gene are MNHEY and SVGAGI. Here the CDR3 reads CASRVQGDTDTQYF. As DNA, the CDR3 is TGTGCCAGCAGGGTACAGGGGGACACAGATACGCAGTATTTT.

The rearrangement joins TRBV27 to TRBJ1-1; D perhaps matches TRBD1 (5 bases). CDR3 length equals 15 residues. In germline, CDR1 is MNHEY, CDR2 SMNVEV (reference sequence). Trimming stripped 3 bases from V and 0 bases from J, with 11 bases between. The CDR3 coding sequence is TGTGCCAGCAGTTTTTCGGGACTCTTGAACACTGAAGCTTTCTTT. This sequence encodes CASSFSGLLNTEAFF.

V is TRBV5-4 and J is TRBJ2-1; a weak D match, TRBD2 (6 bases). V lost 4 bases, J lost 0 bases, and 14 bases lay in between. Germline loops: CDR1 SGHNT, CDR2 YYREEE (reference sequence). This CDR3 has 16 amino acids. CDR3 amino acids: CASSARGGSSYNEQFF. The CDR3 nucleotides are TGTGCCAGCAGCGCCCGTGGGGGGAGCTCCTACAATGAGCAGTTCTTC.

This clone was observed once. This sequence joins TRBV4-2 and TRBJ1-5; D is unclear. V shed 0 bases and J shed 4 bases, with 16 bases lying between them. Germline V CDR1 and CDR2: LGHNA, YNFKEQ. CDR3 length equals 17 residues. The chain's CDR3 is CASSQDISGIENQPQHF. CDR3 nucleotides: TGTGCCAGCAGCCAAGATATCAGCGGGATCGAGAATCAGCCCCAGCATTTT.

In DNA form, the CDR3 reads TGTGCCAGCAACCCGGTTGGGATAGCGGAAAACACCGGGGAGCTGTTTTTT. It encodes CASNPVGIAENTGELFF. The chain uses TRBV9 and TRBJ2-2, with TRBD2 as a possible D gene (6 bases). The length of the CDR3 is 17 residues. The ends were cut back, 6 bases at V and 2 bases at J, with 20 bases in the middle. Germline lookup yields CDR1 SGDLS and CDR2 YYNGEE.